This TCR beta chain was recorded in a study of PD-1 blockade in mismatch repair-deficient tumors. Study overall: Patients had around twelve mismatch repair-deficient cancer types, all previously treated and progressing. General study findings and limits: Tumor-resident clones, often absent from pretreatment blood, expanded after pembrolizumab and then contracted.

As concerns this clone: Its cognate antigen is unknown.

Measured with immunoSEQ multiplex PCR; TCRdb has only the in-frame clones, and not every one. The sample records some 110,000 clones, about 74% being singletons. All patients were mismatch repair deficient, assessed by either PCR or immunohistochemistry. The TCR-sequenced patients were three responders to pembrolizumab. The sample was peripheral blood, taken approximately 14 months after starting pembrolizumab. The receptor's source is an adult with mismatch repair-deficient cancer.

The CDR3 DNA follows: TGTGCCAGCAGCGTGGACGTTTCCACCGGGGAGCTGTTTTTT. Translation gives CASSVDVSTGELFF. This chain uses TRBV9 with TRBJ2-2; D unclear. Germline loops: CDR1 SGDLS, CDR2 YYNGEE. V lost 2 bases, J lost 4 bases, and 9 bases lay in between. This CDR3 spans 14 amino acids.